This T cell receptor (beta chain) was observed in a study of early T cells in non-severe SARS-CoV-2 infection. Study-level information: Alpha and beta chains were unpaired, from unsorted whole-blood bulk RNA.

With respect to this clonotype: What it recognizes is unknown. A much larger clone lies a single base off, so this may be a read error.

Unique molecular identifiers were added to individual cDNA molecules. TCRdb re-called the 5' RACE reads with MiXCR, one entry per CDR3 protein. This table has tens of thousands of distinct CDR3 sequences, roughly an eighth appearing once. The germline V gene encodes CDR1 SGHAT and CDR2 FQNNGV. The CDR3 has 15 amino acids. Study findings and constraints: Missing private and CD4 specificities, VDJdb matching favored anti-spike CD8 responses.

This sequence joins TRBV11-2 and TRBJ2-1; D unclear. Input material: whole blood. This sequence was found in an adult who was a healthcare worker with PCR-confirmed SARS-CoV-2 infection or an uninfected control (not recorded which). This CDR3 reads CASSLMRLSHNEQFF. CDR3 nucleotide sequence: TGTGCCAGCAGCTTAATGCGGCTCTCCCACAATGAGCAGTTCTTC.